This TCR beta chain was found in a study of T cell responses to AZD1222 COVID-19 vaccine. To note about this clone: No antigen is known for it. Other DNA sequences of this sample code for an identical CDR3.

Study-wide findings and caveats: Samples come after the peak T cell response, not at day 14.

Trimming pared 2 bases from V and 0 bases from J, leaving 5 bases between. The V gene's germline CDR1 is GTSNPN and CDR2 SVGIG (reference sequence). The CDR3 covers 13 residues. Profiling relied on immunoSEQ multiplex PCR, and the TCRdb table lists in-frame clones only, not all of them. Among 180,000 or so clones, 90% to 95% were seen once, and the ten largest hold under 1.1%. This receptor was taken from an adult who received the MenACWY meningococcal vaccine as a control. The chain recombines TRBV30 with TRBJ1-5; D gene unclear. The material was peripheral blood, obtained 28 days after the second dose of the MenACWY control vaccine. CDR3 residues: CAWSQDSNQPQHF. The CDR3 nucleotides read TGTGCCTGGAGTCAGGATAGCAATCAGCCCCAGCATTTT. Together with reference TRBV30 and TRBJ1-5, the CDR3 gives the full variable domain: SQTIHQWPATLVQPVGSPLSLECTVEGTSNPNLYWYRQAAGRGLQLLFYSVGIGQISSEVPQNLSASRPQDRQFILSSKKLLLSDSGFYLCAWSQDSNQPQHFGDGTRLSIL.